Below, one T cell receptor beta chain is given with its context. No antigen is known for it. These data originate in a study of T cell responses to AZD1222 COVID-19 vaccine. Study conclusions and caveats: Donors in the cohort were predominantly white British and more often female, and clonal diversity was possibly underestimated. Spike-specific TCR breadth and depth grew following two AZD1222 doses.

V lost 4 bases and J lost 0; bases outside the gene matches: 9. This CDR3 has 19 amino acids. In germline, CDR1 is LNHDA, CDR2 SQIVND (reference sequence). The repertoire was sequenced with immunoSEQ multiplex PCR; TCRdb's copy has only in-frame clones and lacks some. The repertoire holds roughly 100,000 clones, with about nine tenths as singletons. This TCR was recovered from an adult who received the AZD1222 COVID-19 vaccine. The chain carries TRBV19 and TRBJ2-6; 10 nucleotides line up with TRBD1. The input for sequencing was peripheral blood, taken 28 days after the second AZD1222 dose. DNA of the CDR3: TGTGCCAGTAGTAGTCCTCCCGGGACAGGGGTCTCTGGGGCCAACGTCCTGACTTTC. Protein sequence: CASSSPPGTGVSGANVLTF.